These 2 T cell receptor beta chains were all obtained from the same sample, sequenced in a study of blood T cell repertoires in COVID-19. The data were produced by immunoSEQ multiplex PCR, yet TCRdb's version contains in-frame clones alone and is incomplete. The sample includes about 59,000 clones, under 90% of them seen just once. Sequenced input: peripheral blood. Receptor source: a woman of 80 years or more with active or convalescent COVID-19.

CDR3 sequence: CASSYAGQDGNTIYF. For the CDR3, the DNA is TGTGCCAGCAGTTACGCGGGACAGGATGGAAACACCATATATTTT. The V call is TRBV6-5, the J call TRBJ1-3; 8 nucleotides line up with TRBD1. The length of the CDR3 is 15 residues. V gave up 2 bases and J gave up 3 bases; unmatched junction bases: 3. CDR1 and CDR2 from the germline V gene are MNHEY and SVGAGI.

The chain combines TRBV19 with TRBJ1-3, with D possibly being TRBD1 (5 bases). V was trimmed by 9 bases and J by 6 bases, leaving 15 bases between them. Germline V gene lookup returns CDR1 LNHDA and CDR2 SQIVND (reference sequence). This CDR3 region has 13 residues. CDR3 bases: TGTGCCAGCAAGGGGTTCGACATAAACACCATATATTTT. Its protein is CASKGFDINTIYF.